What follows is one T cell receptor beta chain and its context. Its antigen is currently unknown. Using immunoSEQ multiplex PCR, the repertoire was profiled, and TCRdb retains in-frame clones only, with some absent. The repertoire holds 12,000 to 15,000 clones, with nearly 95% as singletons. The data belong to a study of T cell clones after liver transplantation. In the study overall: Subjects received no induction therapy and standard immunosuppression until randomization at 12-24 months post-transplant. Overall study findings and caveats: A larger donor-reactive than third-party decline suggested partial antigen-specific deletion.

This CDR3 contains 11 residues. Germline assignment: CDR1 MNHEY and CDR2 SMNVEV (reference sequence). The germline V and J ends were trimmed by 10 bases and 8 bases, with 14 bases remaining between them. The sequencing here drew on CD8+ T cells from blood, taken before liver transplant. This receptor was obtained from a human donor who received a liver transplant. The rearrangement links TRBV27 to TRBJ1-2; D is unresolved. The CDR3 sequence: CANLGRPGYTF. The DNA of the CDR3 is TGTGCCAACCTAGGACGTCCCGGCTACACCTTC.